The 13 T cell receptor beta chains in this list originate from one sample, sequenced in a study of blood T cell repertoires in COVID-19. The protocol was immunoSEQ multiplex PCR, while the TCRdb copy is restricted to in-frame clones and leaves out a portion. The sample shows 45,000 to 65,000 clones, roughly four fifths of them seen only once. The sample was peripheral blood. The source is a man in his sixties or seventies with active COVID-19.

The rearrangement links TRBV6-2 or TRBV6-3 to TRBJ2-7; D is possibly TRBD2 (5 bases). Germline V gene sequence: CDR1 MNHEY, CDR2 SVGEGT. This CDR3 region has 15 residues. V was shortened by 2 bases and J by 1 base, with 12 bases between the two germline ends. CDR3 sequence: CASSYPGWRSYEQYF. The DNA of the CDR3 is TGTGCCAGCAGTTACCCCGGGTGGAGGTCCTACGAGCAGTACTTC.

The chain recombines TRBV7-2 with TRBJ2-1; 11 bases are shared with TRBD2. Germline-derived CDR1 and CDR2 are SGHTA and FQGNSA. The CDR3 is 16 residues long. Trimming removed 1 base from V and 7 bases from J; junction bases left unmatched: 6. The CDR3 loop reads CASSLVSGGAMNEQFF. In DNA form, the CDR3 reads TGTGCCAGCAGCTTAGTTAGCGGGGGGGCTATGAATGAGCAGTTCTTC.

The chain uses TRBV12-3 or TRBV12-4 and TRBJ1-2; D is unclear. V was clipped by 3 bases and J by 2 bases, with 7 bases between them. CDR3 length: 13 amino acids. The CDR3 DNA reads as TGTGCCAGCAGTTTTATTGTCAACTATGGCTACACCTTC. Protein sequence: CASSFIVNYGYTF.

The rearrangement uses TRBV7-2 and TRBJ2-7; a weak D match, TRBD1 (6 bases). V dropped 5 bases and J dropped 0 bases, with 14 bases sitting between them. The CDR3 covers 15 residues. Per germline, CDR1 SGHTA and CDR2 FQGNSA. The CDR3 sequence is CASSIDRTPSYEQYF. Written as DNA, the CDR3 is TGTGCCAGCAGCATCGACAGGACCCCCTCCTACGAGCAGTACTTC.

For the CDR3, the DNA is TGTGCCAGCAGGCGGACTAGCGGGGACTGGAATGAGCAGTTCTTC. Residues: CASRRTSGDWNEQFF. The rearrangement links TRBV6-6 to TRBJ2-1; 12 bases align to TRBD2. V lost 6 bases to trimming and J lost 7 bases; unmatched junction nucleotides: 7. The germline gives CDR1 MNHNY, CDR2 SVGAGI (reference sequence). This CDR3 region has 15 residues.

The rearrangement joins TRBV4-1 to TRBJ2-3; D possibly corresponds to TRBD2 (5 bases). The V and J ends lost 6 bases and 9 bases respectively, with 13 bases between them. This CDR3 contains 12 residues. Per germline, CDR1 MGHRA and CDR2 YSYEKL. The CDR3 spells CASSSGGRTQYF. CDR3 nucleotide sequence: TGCGCCAGCAGTTCTGGCGGGCGCACGCAGTATTTT.

The gene calls are TRBV9 and TRBJ1-5; weak D call: TRBD1 (5 bases). V lost 0 bases and J lost 7, with 8 bases in between. CDR1 and CDR2 (germline): SGDLS, YYNGEE. The CDR3 spans 13 residues. The CDR3 coding sequence is TGTGCCAGCAGCGTAGAGGAGGGGCAGCCCCAGCATTTT. It specifies CASSVEEGQPQHF.

This sequence joins TRBV30 and TRBJ1-5; TRBD1 is a possible D gene (6 bases). The CDR3 runs 15 residues. The germline V gene encodes CDR1 GTSNPN and CDR2 SVGIG (reference sequence). Between the trimmed V and J ends, which lost 2 bases and 4 bases, there was a span of 15 bases. CDR3 sequence (DNA): TGTGCCTGGAGTTCCCAGGCAGGGGCAAATCAGCCCCAGCATTTT. This codes for CAWSSQAGANQPQHF.

V usage is TRBV13 and J usage is TRBJ2-2, with D perhaps matching TRBD1 (6 bases). The CDR3 runs 17 residues. V was clipped by 2 bases and J by 6 bases, with 19 bases between them. The germline V gene has CDR1 PRHDT and CDR2 FYEKMQ (reference sequence). CDR3 loop: CASSLSYDPGQPGELFF. Here the CDR3 DNA reads TGTGCCAGCAGCTTATCCTACGACCCAGGACAGCCCGGGGAGCTGTTTTTT.

The V gene is TRBV7-8, the J gene TRBJ2-7; 7 bases are a match to TRBD2. The CDR3 spans 14 residues. Germline V gene data show CDR1 as SGHVS and CDR2 as FQNEAQ. The junction had 7 bases not matched to a gene; V was cut back by 5 bases and J by 3 bases. The CDR3 coding sequence is TGTGCCAGCAGCAATCAGCGGGGTTACTACGAGCAGTACTTC. Residues: CASSNQRGYYEQYF. Filled out from reference TRBV7-8 and TRBJ2-7, the complete variable domain reads GAGVSQSPRYKVAKRGQDVALRCDPISGHVSLFWYQQALGQGPEFLTYFQNEAQLDKSGLPSDRFFAERPEGSVSTLKIQRTQQEDSAVYLCASSNQRGYYEQYFGPGTRLTVT.

This sequence joins TRBV18 and TRBJ1-5; D is ambiguous. This CDR3 is 16 amino acids long. V lost 3 bases and J 4 bases, leaving 16 bases between the germline ends. Germline V gene lookup returns CDR1 KGHSH and CDR2 LQKENI. CDR3 bases: TGTGCCAGCTCACCCGAGGGCCGAGGGCAAAATCAGCCCCAGCATTTT. It codes for CASSPEGRGQNQPQHF.

This chain joins TRBV7-8 and TRBJ1-5; no definite D call. V dropped 0 bases and J dropped 0 bases, with 15 bases sitting between them. The germline gives CDR1 SGHVS, CDR2 FQNEAQ. There are 18 residues in the CDR3. DNA of the CDR3: TGTGCCAGCAGCTTAGCGAGGTTTACGGCGTATAGCAATCAGCCCCAGCATTTT. It specifies CASSLARFTAYSNQPQHF.

This clone appeared a few times. The chain carries TRBV9 and TRBJ2-1; the match to TRBD2 covers 12 bases. The CDR3 sequence is 16 residues long. J lost 4 bases, V lost 2 bases, and 4 bases had no gene match. Germline assignment: CDR1 SGDLS and CDR2 YYNGEE. CDR3 loop: CASSVSSGGVYNEQFF. CDR3 sequence (DNA): TGTGCCAGCAGCGTTTCTAGCGGGGGGGTTTACAATGAGCAGTTCTTC.